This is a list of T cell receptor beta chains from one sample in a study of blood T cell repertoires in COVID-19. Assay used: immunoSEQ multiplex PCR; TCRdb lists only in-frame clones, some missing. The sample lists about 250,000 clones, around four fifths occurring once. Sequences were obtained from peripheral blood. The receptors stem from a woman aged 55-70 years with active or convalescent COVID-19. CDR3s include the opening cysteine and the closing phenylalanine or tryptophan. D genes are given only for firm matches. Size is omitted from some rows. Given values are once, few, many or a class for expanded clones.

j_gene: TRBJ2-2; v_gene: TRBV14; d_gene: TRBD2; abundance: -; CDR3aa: CASSRRKAGGAGELFF; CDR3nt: TGTGCCAGCAGCCGAAGAAAAGCGGGAGGTGCGGGGGAGCTGTTTTTT
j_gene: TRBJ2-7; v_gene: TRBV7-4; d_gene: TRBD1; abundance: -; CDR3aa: CASSLRGSGQEDYEQYF; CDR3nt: TGTGCCAGCAGCTTACGGGGTTCGGGACAGGAAGACTACGAGCAGTACTTC
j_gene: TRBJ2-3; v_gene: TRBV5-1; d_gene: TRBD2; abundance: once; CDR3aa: CASTSSGRGDTQYF; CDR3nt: TGCGCCAGCACCAGTAGCGGGAGGGGAGATACGCAGTATTTT
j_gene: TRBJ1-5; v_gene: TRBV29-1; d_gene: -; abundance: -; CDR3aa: CSVVGGDGNQPQHF; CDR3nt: TGCAGCGTTGTGGGGGGGGACGGCAATCAGCCCCAGCATTTT
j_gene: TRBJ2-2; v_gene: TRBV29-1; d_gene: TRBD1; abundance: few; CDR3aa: CSVVQGAGGELFF; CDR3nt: TGCAGCGTTGTACAGGGGGCAGGCGGGGAGCTGTTTTTT
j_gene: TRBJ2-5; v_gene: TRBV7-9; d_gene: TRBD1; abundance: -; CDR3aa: CASSYDRGYQETQYF; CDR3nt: TGTGCCAGCAGCTATGACAGGGGTTACCAAGAGACCCAGTACTTC
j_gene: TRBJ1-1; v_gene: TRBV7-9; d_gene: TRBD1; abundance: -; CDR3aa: CASSKRQGATMNTEAFF; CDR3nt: TGTGCCAGCAGCAAGCGACAGGGGGCTACCATGAACACTGAAGCTTTCTTT
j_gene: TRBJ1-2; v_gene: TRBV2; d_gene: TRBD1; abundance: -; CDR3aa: CASTGTGADYGYTF; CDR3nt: TGTGCCAGCACTGGGACAGGAGCTGACTATGGCTACACCTTC
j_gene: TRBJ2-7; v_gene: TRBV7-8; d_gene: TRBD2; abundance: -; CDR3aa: CASSSGTSGQGLNEQYF; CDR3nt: TGTGCCAGCAGCTCCGGGACTAGCGGGCAGGGGCTTAACGAGCAGTACTTC
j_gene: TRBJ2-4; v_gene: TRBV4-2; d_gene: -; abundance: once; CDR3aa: CASSQERQGGIQYF; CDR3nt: TGTGCCAGCAGCCAAGAACGGCAGGGAGGCATTCAGTACTTC
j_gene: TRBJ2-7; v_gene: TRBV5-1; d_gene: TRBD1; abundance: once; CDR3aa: CASSLGDSHEQYF; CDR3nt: TGCGCCAGCAGCTTGGGGGACAGTCACGAGCAGTACTTC
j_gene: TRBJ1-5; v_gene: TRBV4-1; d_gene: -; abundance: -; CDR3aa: CASSQDGRGGNQPQHF; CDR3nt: TGCGCCAGCAGCCAAGATGGGAGGGGCGGCAATCAGCCCCAGCATTTT
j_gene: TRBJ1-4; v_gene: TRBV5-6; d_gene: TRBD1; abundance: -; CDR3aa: CASSIVTGDEKLFF; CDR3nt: TGTGCCAGCAGCATCGTGACAGGGGATGAAAAACTGTTTTTT
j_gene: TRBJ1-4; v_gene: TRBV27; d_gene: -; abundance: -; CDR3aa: CASSLLGGGDEKLFF; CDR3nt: TGTGCCAGCAGTTTACTTGGGGGGGGCGATGAAAAACTGTTTTTT
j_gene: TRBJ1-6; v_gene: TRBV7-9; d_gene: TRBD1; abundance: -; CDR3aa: CASSSRTGARSLHF; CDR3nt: TGTGCCAGCAGCTCGCGGACAGGGGCTCGGTCCCTCCACTTT
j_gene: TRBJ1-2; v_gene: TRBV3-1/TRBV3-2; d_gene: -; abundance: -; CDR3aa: CASSQAYGYTF; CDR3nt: TGTGCCAGCAGCCAAGCTTATGGCTACACCTTC
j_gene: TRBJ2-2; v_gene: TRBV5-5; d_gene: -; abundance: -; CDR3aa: CASSLTINTGELFF; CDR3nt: TGTGCCAGCAGCTTGACTATCAACACCGGGGAGCTGTTTTTT
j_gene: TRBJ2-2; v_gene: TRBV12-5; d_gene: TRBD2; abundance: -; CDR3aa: CASGAGGAGELFF; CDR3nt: TGTGCTAGTGGAGCGGGGGGGGCCGGGGAGCTGTTTTTT